The sequence of this T cell receptor beta chain was determined in a study of early stage breast cancer tumors. Using immunoSEQ multiplex PCR, the repertoire was profiled, and TCRdb retains in-frame clones only, with some absent. The profile shows 32,000 or so clones, approximately 75% of them singletons. Study-level points and caveats: Enriched TCRB sequences shared across patients were mostly commonly generated sequences.

Trimming left V 3 bases short and J 1 base short, with 12 bases between. The germline CDR1 and CDR2 sequences are MNHEY and SMNVEV (reference sequence). The CDR3 is 15 residues long. With regard to this clone: Its antigen is not known.

Material: blood. The clonotype comes from a person in their fifties with breast cancer. J is TRBJ1-1 and V is TRBV27, with D perhaps matching TRBD1 (6 bases). CDR3 region: CASSFRPTGNTEAFF. The CDR3 DNA follows: TGTGCCAGCAGTTTCCGCCCGACAGGGAACACTGAAGCTTTCTTT.